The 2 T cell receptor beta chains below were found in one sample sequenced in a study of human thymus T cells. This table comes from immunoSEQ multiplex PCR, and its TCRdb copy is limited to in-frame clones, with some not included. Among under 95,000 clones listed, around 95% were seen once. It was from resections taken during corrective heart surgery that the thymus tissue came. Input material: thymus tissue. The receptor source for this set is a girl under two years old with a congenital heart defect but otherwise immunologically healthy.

The CDR3, as DNA: TGTGCCAGCAGTGACCGCGGGGGCGTAAATAAGAACACTGAAGCTTTCTTT. Amino acids: CASSDRGGVNKNTEAFF. The V gene is TRBV6-1, the J gene TRBJ1-1; TRBD1 might be the D (6 bases). Between the trimmed V and J ends, which lost 3 bases and 1 base, there was a span of 18 bases. Germline assignment: CDR1 MNHNS and CDR2 SASEGT. This CDR3 has 17 residues.

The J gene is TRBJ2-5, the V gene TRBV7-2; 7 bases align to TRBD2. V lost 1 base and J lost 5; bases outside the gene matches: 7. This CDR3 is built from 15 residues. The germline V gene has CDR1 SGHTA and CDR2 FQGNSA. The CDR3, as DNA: TGTGCCAGCAGCTTAGAGGAGGGCGGGAGCGAGACCCAGTACTTC. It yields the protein CASSLEEGGSETQYF.